The 25 T cell receptor beta chains listed next were all sequenced from one sample in a study of blood T cell repertoires in COVID-19. Using immunoSEQ multiplex PCR, the repertoire was profiled, and TCRdb retains in-frame clones only, with some absent. The table shows 70,000 to 85,000 clones, with approximately 86% occurring only once. Sequencing was carried out using peripheral blood. These receptors were taken from an elderly woman in a cohort sampled during active or convalescent COVID-19.

V usage is TRBV5-6 and J usage is TRBJ1-6; TRBD1 might be the D (5 bases). In germline, CDR1 is SGHDT, CDR2 YYEEEE. CDR3 size: 15 residues. V was clipped by 1 base and J by 7 bases, with 12 bases between them. The CDR3 loop reads CASSLRGLLNSPLHF. CDR3 nucleotides: TGTGCCAGCAGCTTGAGGGGTTTGCTAAATTCACCCCTCCACTTT.

The rearrangement uses TRBV21-1 and TRBJ2-7; TRBD1 is the table's D call and was not checked against the DNA. TRBV21-1 is a documented pseudogene. CDR3 size: 16 residues. The CDR3 sequence: CASSKDDPVISYEQYF. The DNA for the CDR3 is TGTGCCAGCAGCAAAGACGATCCAGTAATCTCCTACGAGCAGTACTTC.

The gene calls are TRBV5-1 and TRBJ1-3, with D perhaps TRBD1 (5 bases). Trimming took off 2 bases at V and 0 bases at J, with 9 bases between the two ends. Per germline, CDR1 SGHRS and CDR2 YFSETQ. This CDR3 is 15 amino acids long. CDR3: CASSLDSDSGNTIYF. The CDR3 DNA sequence: TGCGCCAGCAGCTTAGACAGCGACTCTGGAAACACCATATATTTT.

The chain carries TRBV5-1 and TRBJ2-5; 8 nucleotides agree with TRBD1. Germline lookup yields CDR1 SGHRS and CDR2 YFSETQ. Germline trimming cut 5 bases from V and 5 bases from J; bases unmatched to any gene: 17. The CDR3 totals 17 residues. Written as DNA, the CDR3 is TGCGCCAGCAGGTCAGGACAGGGAAACGTATACTCGGAGACCCAGTACTTC. Translated, it gives CASRSGQGNVYSETQYF.

The J gene is TRBJ2-1, the V gene TRBV27, with 8 bases matching TRBD2. The V segment lost 5 bases and the J segment 7 bases; nucleotides outside the gene matches: 10. This CDR3 is 15 amino acids long. Germline V gene lookup returns CDR1 MNHEY and CDR2 SMNVEV (reference sequence). The CDR3 reads CASSPGGTVVNEQFF. DNA for the CDR3: TGTGCCAGCAGTCCGGGGGGGACTGTGGTAAATGAGCAGTTCTTC.

The genes are TRBV19 and TRBJ1-1, with a tentative D call TRBD1 (6 bases). Trimming stripped 3 bases from V and 1 base from J, with 9 bases between. Germline assignment: CDR1 LNHDA and CDR2 SQIVND (reference sequence). The CDR3 contains 14 residues. The CDR3: CASSIAGANTEAFF. CDR3 sequence (DNA): TGTGCCAGTAGTATTGCAGGGGCGAACACTGAAGCTTTCTTT.

V gene TRBV28 combines with J gene TRBJ1-5; 8 bases agree with TRBD1. V lost 4 bases, J lost 6 bases, and 8 bases stayed unmatched. This CDR3 is built from 15 residues. Per germline, CDR1 MDHEN and CDR2 SYDVKM. As DNA, the CDR3 is TGTGCCAGCAGTTCCGGACAGGGTGTGCGTCAGCCCCAGCATTTT. Translation: CASSSGQGVRQPQHF.

The CDR3 spells CASSATGSYGYTF. In DNA, the CDR3 is TGTGCCAGCAGTGCCACCGGGAGCTATGGCTACACCTTC. V usage is TRBV27 and J usage is TRBJ1-2; D call uncertain. The germline CDR1 and CDR2 sequences are MNHEY and SMNVEV (reference sequence). V dropped 5 bases and J dropped 4 bases, with 11 bases sitting between them. The CDR3 is made up of 13 amino acids.

This rearrangement joins TRBV5-5 to TRBJ2-2; D is ambiguous. CDR1 SGHKS and CDR2 YYEKEE come from the germline V gene (reference sequence). This CDR3 spans 16 amino acids. V lost 1 base to trimming and J lost 2 bases, with 12 bases between them. CDR3 sequence: CASSLMHSQNTGELFF. For the CDR3, the DNA is TGTGCCAGCAGCTTGATGCACAGCCAAAACACCGGGGAGCTGTTTTTT.

This rearrangement joins TRBV6-4 to TRBJ1-2, with 8 bases lining up with TRBD1. The CDR3 sequence is 13 residues long. Looked up from germline, CDR1 is MRHNA and CDR2 is SNTAGT. Trimming took 3 bases from V and 6 from J; bases not matched to a gene: 3. The CDR3 region has the DNA TGTGCCAGCAGTGAAGGACAGGGCGATGGCTACACCTTC. Amino acids: CASSEGQGDGYTF.

This rearrangement joins TRBV20-1 to TRBJ2-5, with a weak D call TRBD2 (6 bases). CDR1 is DFQATT and CDR2 is SNEGSKA in the germline V gene (reference sequence). The V end lost 3 bases, the J end lost 5 bases, and 22 bases lay between the germline ends. This CDR3 spans 16 amino acids. In DNA, the CDR3 is TGCAGTGCTAGTAGGCGGGGTAAAGGTCTTTTTGAGACCCAGTACTTC. This encodes CSASRRGKGLFETQYF.

This chain joins TRBV4-1 and TRBJ1-6; no clear D. The CDR3 sequence is 14 residues long. Trimming took 1 base from V and 6 from J, leaving 7 bases between them. Germline V lookup: CDR1 MGHRA, CDR2 YSYEKL. CDR3 bases: TGCGCCAGCAGCCAAGGGCAGTTTAATTCACCCCTCCACTTT. As protein: CASSQGQFNSPLHF.

This chain connects TRBV2 to TRBJ1-1; 8 nucleotides align to TRBD1. V shed 4 bases and J 7 bases; nucleotides not matched to a gene: 5. CDR3 size: 13 residues. Per the germline V gene, CDR1 is SNHLY and CDR2 is FYNNEI. CDR3 region: CASSARGRGEAFF. DNA for the CDR3: TGTGCCAGCAGTGCCAGGGGGCGCGGTGAAGCTTTCTTT.

A few counts support this clone. This chain joins TRBV30 and TRBJ2-2; no clear D gene. V dropped 0 bases and J dropped 5 bases, with 7 bases sitting between them. Germline V gene data show CDR1 as GTSNPN and CDR2 as SVGIG (reference sequence). The length of the CDR3 is 13 residues. The CDR3 DNA sequence: TGTGCCTGGAGTGTATCCGAGACCGGGGAGCTGTTTTTT. As protein: CAWSVSETGELFF. Full variable domain (missing parts from reference TRBV30 and TRBJ2-2): SQTIHQWPATLVQPVGSPLSLECTVEGTSNPNLYWYRQAAGRGLQLLFYSVGIGQISSEVPQNLSASRPQDRQFILSSKKLLLSDSGFYLCAWSVSETGELFFGEGSRLTVL.

This chain uses TRBV19 with TRBJ2-3; 10 bases fit TRBD2. V shed 5 bases and J 3 bases; nucleotides not matched to a gene: 8. CDR3 length: 16 amino acids. Germline V CDR1 and CDR2: LNHDA, SQIVND (reference sequence). The CDR3 DNA sequence: TGTGCCAGTAGTTCTATAGCGGGGGGAACAACAGATACGCAGTATTTT. This encodes CASSSIAGGTTDTQYF.

The V call is TRBV5-5, the J call TRBJ1-4; D is undetermined. Trimming pared 3 bases from V and 4 bases from J, leaving 13 bases between. Germline CDR1 reads SGHKS; CDR2 reads YYEKEE (reference sequence). CDR3 length equals 15 residues. CDR3: CASSSPAQNNEKLFF. The CDR3 DNA follows: TGTGCCAGCAGCTCGCCGGCACAGAATAATGAAAAACTGTTTTTT.

V and J are TRBV7-2 and TRBJ1-1; 9 bases agree with TRBD1. The V gene's germline CDR1 is SGHTA and CDR2 FQGNSA. The junction had 8 bases not matched to a gene; V was cut back by 2 bases and J by 4 bases. This CDR3 region has 16 residues. CDR3 DNA: TGTGCCAGCAGCTTACCTAGGGACAGGGAAGGCACTGAAGCTTTCTTT. Its protein is CASSLPRDREGTEAFF.

V is TRBV19 and J is TRBJ2-7, with 10 bases identical to TRBD2. Germline assignment: CDR1 LNHDA and CDR2 SQIVND (reference sequence). The junction had 7 bases not matched to a gene; V was cut back by 7 bases and J by 1 base. The CDR3 consists of 15 residues. In DNA form, the CDR3 reads TGTGCCAGTAAAGGGGTAGCGGGAGGATCCTACGAGCAGTACTTC. The encoded protein is CASKGVAGGSYEQYF.

This clone was detected a few times. This rearrangement joins TRBV7-2 to TRBJ2-3; D ambiguous. The CDR3 covers 15 residues. Germline CDR1 is SGHTA and CDR2 is FQGNSA. Deletions cut 5 bases from V and 2 bases from J, with 14 bases between. The CDR3 bases are TGTGCCAGCAGCCAATTACTCGTAAACACAGATACGCAGTATTTT. This gives the protein CASSQLLVNTDTQYF.

The genes are TRBV5-4 and TRBJ2-2; 12 nucleotides align to TRBD2. Germline lookup yields CDR1 SGHNT and CDR2 YYREEE (reference sequence). The CDR3 covers 16 residues. J gave up 9 bases and V 3 bases, and 9 bases lay outside the gene matches. The CDR3, as DNA: TGTGCCAGCAGCTCAGTCCCTAGCGGGAGGGTCCGGGAGCTGTTTTTT. This codes for CASSSVPSGRVRELFF.

J is TRBJ1-6 and V is TRBV27; maybe TRBD1 (6 bases). V was pared by 5 bases and J by 8 bases, with 10 bases between. Germline V gene sequence: CDR1 MNHEY, CDR2 SMNVEV (reference sequence). This CDR3 is 13 amino acids long. The CDR3 spells CASSPDSYSPLHF. The CDR3 nucleotides read TGTGCCAGCAGTCCGGACAGCTATTCACCCCTCCACTTT.

V gene TRBV5-1 combines with J gene TRBJ2-1; 9 nucleotides match TRBD2. This CDR3 has 15 amino acids. Losses at the gene ends were 4 bases for V and 0 bases for J; bases not matched to a gene: 2. CDR1 and CDR2 from the germline V gene are SGHRS and YFSETQ. In nucleotides, the CDR3 is TGCGCCAGCAGCCCTAGCGGGGACTCCTACAATGAGCAGTTCTTC. As protein: CASSPSGDSYNEQFF.

V and J are TRBV5-1 and TRBJ1-2; a weak D match, TRBD1 (6 bases). The CDR3 consists of 15 residues. The ends were cut back, 4 bases at V and 4 bases at J, with 17 bases in the middle. Germline values: CDR1 SGHRS, CDR2 YFSETQ. The CDR3 DNA follows: TGCGCCAGCAGCAAAACACTACAGGGCCCCTATGGCTACACCTTC. This encodes CASSKTLQGPYGYTF. The variable domain in full, with the rest retrieved from reference TRBV5-1 and TRBJ1-2, is KAGVTQTPRYLIKTRGQQVTLSCSPISGHRSVSWYQQTPGQGLQFLFEYFSETQRNKGNFPGRFSGRQFSNSRSEMNVSTLELGDSALYLCASSKTLQGPYGYTFGSGTRLTVV.

The chain is built from TRBV14 and TRBJ1-1; 7 bases map to TRBD1. Germline lookup yields CDR1 SGHDN and CDR2 FVKESK. The CDR3 is made up of 15 amino acids. V shed 5 bases, J shed 4 bases, and the junction held 10 bases outside the gene matches. CDR3 nucleotides: TGTGCCAGCAGCTATCTACAGGGGCGGGTCACTGAAGCTTTCTTT. As protein: CASSYLQGRVTEAFF.

The V and J genes are TRBV5-6 and TRBJ1-4; D uncertain. Germline loops: CDR1 SGHDT, CDR2 YYEEEE. The CDR3 runs to 12 residues. V lost 0 bases, J lost 16 bases, and 13 bases lay in between. The CDR3 sequence: CASSLAGNLPFF. For the CDR3, the DNA is TGTGCCAGCAGCTTGGCCGGGAACCTCCCGTTTTTT.